A single sample is the source of the 15 T cell receptor beta chains below, sequenced in a study of blood T cell repertoires in COVID-19. Assay: immunoSEQ multiplex PCR; the TCRdb copy retains only in-frame clones and omits some. The sample records about 170,000 clones, approximately 85% being singletons. The specimen was peripheral blood. These receptor sequences come from a man in his 60s who had recovered from COVID-19.

The gene calls are TRBV20-1 and TRBJ2-7; TRBD2 is a possible D gene (6 bases). The CDR3 runs to 11 residues. Trimming cost V 7 bases and J 4 bases, with 11 bases left between them. Germline CDR1 is DFQATT and CDR2 is SNEGSKA (reference sequence). CDR3 protein: CSVGGKYEQYF. The DNA for the CDR3 is TGCAGTGTTGGGGGGAAGTACGAGCAGTACTTC.

This clone was seen only a few times. The V call is TRBV27, the J call TRBJ2-3, with D perhaps TRBD1 (5 bases). Germline V CDR1 and CDR2: MNHEY, SMNVEV (reference sequence). The V end lost 4 bases, the J end lost 4 bases, and 15 bases lay between the germline ends. This CDR3 contains 15 residues. The CDR3 nucleotides read TGTGCCAGCAGTTCAGGGCCAGGCCGCCCAGATACGCAGTATTTT. This gives the protein CASSSGPGRPDTQYF.

This clone was seen only a few times. This chain joins TRBV10-3 and TRBJ2-1; D is ambiguous. The CDR3 contains 11 residues. Germline V gene sequence: CDR1 ENHRY, CDR2 SYGVKD. Trimming took 4 bases from V and 9 from J, leaving 7 bases between them. CDR3 protein: CAISGEAEQFF. The CDR3 DNA follows: TGTGCCATCAGTGGAGAGGCTGAGCAGTTCTTC.

This chain joins TRBV21-1 and TRBJ2-5; the table's D call of TRBD1 was not tested on the DNA. TRBV21-1 is termed a pseudogene. The length of the CDR3 is 15 residues. This CDR3 reads CASSKAAGVEETQYF. CDR3 DNA sequence: TGTGCCAGCAGCAAAGCGGCAGGGGTCGAAGAGACCCAGTACTTC.

The chain carries TRBV11-1 and TRBJ1-1; 7 bases are a match to TRBD1. V lost 5 bases to trimming and J lost 8 bases; unmatched junction nucleotides: 14. Germline V lookup: CDR1 SGHAT, CDR2 FQDESV (reference sequence). The CDR3 is 15 residues long. CDR3 amino acids: CASSQHLYLDREAFF. In DNA form, the CDR3 reads TGTGCCAGCAGCCAACACTTATATTTGGACAGGGAAGCTTTCTTT.

The chain recombines TRBV6-4 with TRBJ2-3; 9 nucleotides align to TRBD2. The CDR3 has 16 amino acids. V was pared by 7 bases and J by 4 bases, with 12 bases of the junction left unmatched. Germline CDR1 is MRHNA and CDR2 is SNTAGT. The CDR3 bases are TGTGCCAGCATGCCTGGTCAGCGGGGGGTCTCAGATACGCAGTATTTT. Amino acids: CASMPGQRGVSDTQYF.

The rearrangement links TRBV5-1 to TRBJ1-6, with a weak D call TRBD1 (6 bases). The germline V gene has CDR1 SGHRS and CDR2 YFSETQ. Trimming removed 0 bases from V and 5 bases from J, with 12 bases in between. The CDR3 totals 16 residues. This CDR3 is CASSLGVTGNNSPLHF. DNA for the CDR3: TGCGCCAGCAGCTTGGGAGTTACAGGGAATAATTCACCCCTCCACTTT.

The chain employs TRBV19 and TRBJ1-5; the D is unclear. CDR1 LNHDA and CDR2 SQIVND come from the germline V gene (reference sequence). The V gene lost 4 bases and the J gene lost 0 bases, with 16 bases spanning the gap. The CDR3 runs 17 residues. The CDR3 region is CASSNPTGGASNQPQHF. CDR3 coding DNA: TGTGCCAGTAGTAACCCTACCGGAGGCGCTAGCAATCAGCCCCAGCATTTT.

This chain connects TRBV4-2 to TRBJ2-1; a possible D gene is TRBD2 (6 bases). The CDR3 is 17 amino acids. Germline values: CDR1 LGHNA, CDR2 YNFKEQ. Trimming took 0 bases from V and 15 from J, leaving 27 bases between them. The CDR3 loop reads CASSQDGFGGAYPVGFF. CDR3 nucleotide sequence: TGTGCCAGCAGCCAAGATGGGTTCGGCGGGGCCTATCCGGTCGGGTTCTTC.

V usage is TRBV15 and J usage is TRBJ2-7, with a weak D call TRBD2 (5 bases). Trimming took 0 bases from V and 6 from J, leaving 15 bases between them. The CDR3 covers 15 residues. Germline V gene lookup returns CDR1 LNHNV and CDR2 YYDKDF (reference sequence). This chain's CDR3 is CATSRDRGQSGEQYF. The CDR3 coding sequence is TGTGCCACCAGCAGAGATCGAGGGCAGAGCGGCGAGCAGTACTTC.

This chain connects TRBV30 to TRBJ2-1; unclear D gene. V gave up 0 bases and J gave up 7 bases, with 7 bases separating them. The length of the CDR3 is 12 residues. CDR1 and CDR2 (germline): GTSNPN, SVGIG (reference sequence). CDR3 nucleotide sequence: TGTGCCTGGAGTGTCTCCTTGAATGAGCAGTTCTTC. Its translation: CAWSVSLNEQFF.

The CDR3 sequence: CASSIVVRATGELFF. The DNA of the CDR3 is TGTGCCAGTAGTATAGTAGTCAGGGCCACCGGGGAGCTGTTTTTT. This chain uses TRBV19 with TRBJ2-2; a possible D gene is TRBD1 (5 bases). Germline CDR1 is LNHDA and CDR2 is SQIVND (reference sequence). This CDR3 has 15 amino acids. Trimming removed 1 base at V and 4 bases at J, with 10 bases between.

V gene TRBV5-4 combines with J gene TRBJ2-5, with D tentatively TRBD1 (6 bases). The CDR3 has 14 amino acids. CDR1 SGHNT and CDR2 YYREEE come from the germline V gene (reference sequence). Trimming removed 4 bases from V and 3 bases from J, with 13 bases in between. The chain's CDR3 is CASSPTGLEETQYF. CDR3 bases: TGTGCCAGCAGCCCCACAGGGCTGGAAGAGACCCAGTACTTC. Full variable domain (remainder filled in from reference TRBV5-4 and TRBJ2-5): ETGVTQSPTHLIKTRGQQVTLRCSSQSGHNTVSWYQQALGQGPQFIFQYYREEENGRGNFPPRFSGLQFPNYSSELNVNALELDDSALYLCASSPTGLEETQYFGPGTRLLVL.

This clone was detected only a few times. This chain connects TRBV5-4 to TRBJ1-1, with a possible D match to TRBD1 (6 bases). This CDR3 is 13 amino acids long. The germline gives CDR1 SGHNT, CDR2 YYREEE (reference sequence). The V gene lost 6 bases and the J gene lost 6 bases, with 15 bases spanning the gap. In DNA, the CDR3 is TGTGCCAGCACCACAGGGAGTGGAGCTGAAGCTTTCTTT. It codes for CASTTGSGAEAFF.

The count of this clone is one. The CDR3: CASSQGGQGAETQYF. The DNA for the CDR3 is TGTGCCAGCAGCCAGGGGGGACAGGGGGCTGAGACCCAGTACTTC. The V and J genes are TRBV7-9 and TRBJ2-5; 12 bases agree with TRBD1. V lost 5 bases, J lost 5 bases, and 6 bases stayed unmatched. The CDR3 extends over 15 amino acids. Germline loops: CDR1 SEHNR, CDR2 FQNEAQ (reference sequence).